A selection of T cell receptor beta chains follows, all from one sample in a study of Ad26.COV2.S vaccination and SARS-CoV-2 variants. TCRdb's copy holds only in-frame clones and misses some; the assay was immunoSEQ multiplex PCR. This sample has over 350,000 clones, with approximately 86% found just once. Specimen: peripheral blood, collected in a trial of Ad26.COV2.S vaccine versus placebo. These receptors all come from a person aged 18 to 59 who received the Ad26.COV2.S COVID-19 vaccine or a placebo. CDR3s include the opening cysteine and the closing phenylalanine or tryptophan. D genes are given only for firm matches. Not all rows give a size; the values are once, few, many and, for expanded clones, a class.

j_call clone_size v_call d_call cdr3_nt cdr3_aa
TRBJ1-1 - TRBV5-1 - TGCGCCAGCAGCGTGGACAACCTGGCGGAAGCTTTCTTT CASSVDNLAEAFF
TRBJ1-5 - TRBV19 - TGTGCCAGTAGTATGGGCAAAGCATTCAATCAGCCCCAGCATTTT CASSMGKAFNQPQHF
TRBJ2-3 once TRBV6-1 - TGTGCCAGCAGTGATCGTTGGACTATCACAGATACGCAGTATTTT CASSDRWTITDTQYF
TRBJ1-1 - TRBV7-2 - TGTGCCAGCAGCTTAGGCAGCGGGGCTAAGAAAGCTTTCTTT CASSLGSGAKKAFF
TRBJ2-5 - TRBV6-5 TRBD2 TGTGCCAGCAGAAAGAGGAGCGGGGGGACCGAGACCCAGTACTTC CASRKRSGGTETQYF
TRBJ2-7 - TRBV3-1/TRBV3-2 - TGTGCCAGCAGCTTCAGGACAGTCTACGAGCAGTACTTC CASSFRTVYEQYF
TRBJ2-2 - TRBV9 TRBD2 TGTGCCAGCCAGCGGGGGGGTAACACCGGGGAGCTGTTTTTT CASQRGGNTGELFF
TRBJ1-2 - TRBV19 - TGTGCCAGTCGAGGCCCAGTCGAGGGCTATGGCTACACCTTC CASRGPVEGYGYTF
TRBJ1-2 - TRBV7-2 TRBD1 TGTGCCAGCAGCCTAACAAGGGGACAGTCCTATGGCTACACCTTC CASSLTRGQSYGYTF
TRBJ1-1 - TRBV25-1 TRBD1 TGTGCCAGCAGCGGGACAGGGGGCGCGAATGAAGCTTTCTTT CASSGTGGANEAFF
TRBJ2-7 - TRBV30 TRBD1 TGTGCCTGGAGTGTAGAGACAGGGGGCCCCTACGAGCAGTACTTC CAWSVETGGPYEQYF
TRBJ1-1 once TRBV20-1 - TGCAGTGCTAGTCGACAGCAGATGAACACTGAAGCTTTCTTT CSASRQQMNTEAFF
TRBJ1-2 - TRBV29-1 TRBD1 TGCAGCGTAGCCGGGACAGGGGTTCATGGCTACACCTTC CSVAGTGVHGYTF
TRBJ2-7 once TRBV25-1 - TGTGCCAGCAGTGAATCCAGTCCCTACGAGCAGTACTTC CASSESSPYEQYF
TRBJ1-2 - TRBV27 TRBD1 TGTGCCAGCAGTCCAACCTCGAACAGGGGGCGCGGTGGCTACACCTTC CASSPTSNRGRGGYTF
TRBJ2-3 - TRBV12-3/TRBV12-4 - TGTGCCAGCAGTTGGGTCCCCGCAGATACGCAGTATTTT CASSWVPADTQYF
TRBJ1-5 - TRBV5-6 - TGTGCCAGCTTCTACCAGGGAGACAATCAGCCCCAGCATTTT CASFYQGDNQPQHF
TRBJ2-7 - TRBV7-8 TRBD2 TGTGCCAGCAGCCGACGGGGGGTCCGCCAAAACTACGAGCAGTACTTC CASSRRGVRQNYEQYF
TRBJ2-7 many TRBV2 - TGTGCCAGCAGTGTTCAGGGGAGCTTTGCCGAGCAGTACTTC CASSVQGSFAEQYF
TRBJ1-1 - TRBV11-2 - TGTGCCAGCAGGCCTCGGACTGAGAACACTGAAGCTTTCTTT CASRPRTENTEAFF
TRBJ1-6 - TRBV7-9 - TGTGCCACCTCCCCGGACAGCCCAGATTCACCCCTCCACTTT CATSPDSPDSPLHF
TRBJ2-6 - TRBV19 - TGTGCCAGTAGTATGTCTGGCTCTGGGGCCAACGTCCTGACTTTC CASSMSGSGANVLTF
TRBJ1-5 - TRBV5-1 - TGCGCCAGCAGTTCGATAGGGGGAGAGAATCAGCCCCAGCATTTT CASSSIGGENQPQHF
TRBJ2-1 - TRBV7-2 TRBD2 TGTGCCAGCAGACGACGGGGAGGGGACCACGAGCAGTTCTTC CASRRRGGDHEQFF
TRBJ1-2 - TRBV19 - TGTGCCAGTAGTATAGAGGGGGGCGTCCGATATGGCTACACCTTC CASSIEGGVRYGYTF
TRBJ1-3 - TRBV14 TRBD1 TGTGCCAGCAGCCAAGATTTAACAGGGGACACCATATATTTT CASSQDLTGDTIYF
TRBJ2-3 - TRBV7-8 - TGTGCCAGCAGCTTAGCTCTAGATACGCAGTATTTT CASSLALDTQYF
TRBJ1-2 - TRBV4-3 TRBD1 TGCGCCAGCAGCCAAGAGCTCCGGACAGGGGGCTCAAATGGCTACACCTTC CASSQELRTGGSNGYTF
TRBJ2-7 - TRBV5-1 - TGCGCCAGCAGCCCCATCGAGGTCTCCTACGAGCAGTACTTC CASSPIEVSYEQYF
TRBJ2-5 once TRBV15 TRBD2 TGTGCCACCAGCAGAGGACTAGCGGGGGGAGGAGAGACCCAGTACTTC CATSRGLAGGGETQYF
TRBJ2-3 once TRBV5-4 - TGTGCCAGCAGCTTAAGGGCCGGGACGGACAGCACAGATACGCAGTATTTT CASSLRAGTDSTDTQYF
TRBJ1-3 - TRBV2 - TGTGCCAGCGGGGGAGGGGGTAACACCATATATTTT CASGGGGNTIYF
TRBJ2-4 - TRBV2 TRBD1 TGTGCCAGCACCCGACAGGGTATGGTTGACAAAAACATTCAGTACTTC CASTRQGMVDKNIQYF
TRBJ1-2 - TRBV4-1 - TGCGCCAGCAGCCAAGGGGGTAGAGACTATGGCTACACCTTC CASSQGGRDYGYTF
TRBJ1-5 - TRBV29-1 - TGCAGCGTTGCCGGGCAAATCAATCAGCCCCAGCATTTT CSVAGQINQPQHF
TRBJ2-7 few TRBV5-5 TRBD2 TGTGCCAGCAGCCCCCAGGGATACCGGCGGGGGGGCCAGGAGCAGTACTTC CASSPQGYRRGGQEQYF
TRBJ2-1 few TRBV5-5 - TGTGCCAGCAGCCCACCACAGGGGGGGATCCTAAATGAGCAGTTCTTC CASSPPQGGILNEQFF
TRBJ1-1 - TRBV28 TRBD1 TGTGCCAGCAGTTTCGGAGACAGGGAGAACACTGAAGCTTTCTTT CASSFGDRENTEAFF
TRBJ1-1 - TRBV30 - TGTGCCTGGAGGGCAGGAAATAACACTGAAGCTTTCTTT CAWRAGNNTEAFF
TRBJ1-1 - TRBV11-2 - TGTGCCAGCAGCTTAGAAGGCTTCAACATGAACACTGAAGCTTTCTTT CASSLEGFNMNTEAFF
TRBJ2-5 - TRBV2 - TGTGCCAGCAGTGACCGGGAGACCCAGTACTTC CASSDRETQYF
TRBJ1-2 - TRBV7-9 - TGTGCCAGCAGCTTGATTGACGGGACCATTGCTGGCTACACCTTC CASSLIDGTIAGYTF
TRBJ1-6 - TRBV19 - TGTGCCAGTAGTAATTCGAGGACGAGACCCCTCCACTTT CASSNSRTRPLHF
TRBJ1-2 - TRBV5-6 TRBD1 TGTGCCAGCAGCTCACAAGGGGGCAGGGGCTACACCTTC CASSSQGGRGYTF
TRBJ2-7 - TRBV7-9 - TGTGCCAGCAGCTACCCGGGACGCGCGGCCAACGAGCAGTACTTC CASSYPGRAANEQYF